The T cell receptor (beta chain) under discussion was sequenced for a study of shared clonotypes between healthy human individuals. About the study: A donor's plate count was three for CD4 naive and three for CD4 memory; CD8 naive had two and CD8 memory one.

Assay: immunoSEQ multiplex PCR; the TCRdb copy retains only in-frame clones and omits some. The repertoire has about 1.5 million clones, 98% of them found once; the top ten carry roughly 0.45%. With respect to this clone: The antigen remains undetermined.

General observations from the study: The study found about 5.1% of naive CD4 clonotypes shared across a few donors. What rarefaction showed was incomplete sorted-subset sequencing despite large depth.

Germline assignment: CDR1 MNHNS and CDR2 SASEGT. V was shortened by 0 bases and J by 3 bases, with 12 bases between the two germline ends. This CDR3 region has 16 residues. Recent acute infections and vaccinations were absent in the healthy HIV-negative adult donors. Sequencing input: naive CD4+ T cells sorted from blood. Specified subset: CD45RA+ positively selected. The sequence was obtained from a man between 25 and 39 years old in good health. The chain links TRBV6-1 to TRBJ1-3; maybe TRBD1 (5 bases). The CDR3 DNA is TGTGCCAGCAGTGAAGCCCTGTCCAGGGATGGAAACACCATATATTTT. As protein: CASSEALSRDGNTIYF.